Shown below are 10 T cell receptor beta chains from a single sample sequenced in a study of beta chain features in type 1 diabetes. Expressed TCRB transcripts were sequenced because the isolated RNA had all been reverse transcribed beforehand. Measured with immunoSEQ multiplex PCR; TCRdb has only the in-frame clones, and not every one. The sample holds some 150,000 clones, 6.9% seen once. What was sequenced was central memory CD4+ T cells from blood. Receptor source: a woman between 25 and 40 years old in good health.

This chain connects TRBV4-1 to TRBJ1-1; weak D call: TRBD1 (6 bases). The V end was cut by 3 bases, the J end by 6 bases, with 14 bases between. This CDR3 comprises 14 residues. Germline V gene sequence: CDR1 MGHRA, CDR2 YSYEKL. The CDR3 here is CASSQLTGKSEAFF. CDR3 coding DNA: TGCGCCAGCAGCCAGTTAACAGGGAAGTCTGAAGCTTTCTTT.

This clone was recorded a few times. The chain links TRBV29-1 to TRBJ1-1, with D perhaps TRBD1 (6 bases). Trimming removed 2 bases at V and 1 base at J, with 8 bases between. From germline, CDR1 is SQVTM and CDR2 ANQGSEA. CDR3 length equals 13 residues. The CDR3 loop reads CSVERGRNTEAFF. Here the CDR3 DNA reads TGCAGCGTTGAAAGGGGGAGGAACACTGAAGCTTTCTTT.

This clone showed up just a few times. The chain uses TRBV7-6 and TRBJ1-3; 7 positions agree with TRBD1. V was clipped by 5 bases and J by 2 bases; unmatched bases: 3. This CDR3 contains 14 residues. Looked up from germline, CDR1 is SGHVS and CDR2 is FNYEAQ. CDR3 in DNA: TGTGCCAGCAGCGCTACAGGGGCTGGAAACACCATATATTTT. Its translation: CASSATGAGNTIYF. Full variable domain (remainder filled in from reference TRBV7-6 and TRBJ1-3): GAGVSQSPRYKVTKRGQDVALRCDPISGHVSLYWYRQALGQGPEFLTYFNYEAQQDKSGLPNDRFSAERPEGSISTLTIQRTEQRDSAMYRCASSATGAGNTIYFGEGSWLTVV.

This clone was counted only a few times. Written as DNA, the CDR3 is TGTGCCAGCAGCCAATTCGTTGTCCCTAGCGGTGGTTCGGAGACCCAGTACTTC. Translated: CASSQFVVPSGGSETQYF. The rearrangement joins TRBV4-2 to TRBJ2-5, with 7 positions matching TRBD2. The germline V gene encodes CDR1 LGHNA and CDR2 YNFKEQ. With 2 bases clipped from V and 5 bases from J, the junction kept 17 bases outside the gene matches. The length of the CDR3 is 18 residues.

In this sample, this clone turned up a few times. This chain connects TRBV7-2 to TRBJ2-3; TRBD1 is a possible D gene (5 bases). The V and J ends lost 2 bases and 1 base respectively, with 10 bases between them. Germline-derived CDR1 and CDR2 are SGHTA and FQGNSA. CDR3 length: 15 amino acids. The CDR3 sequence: CASSLTGLGTDTQYF. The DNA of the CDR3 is TGTGCCAGCAGCTTAACAGGTCTGGGCACAGATACGCAGTATTTT.

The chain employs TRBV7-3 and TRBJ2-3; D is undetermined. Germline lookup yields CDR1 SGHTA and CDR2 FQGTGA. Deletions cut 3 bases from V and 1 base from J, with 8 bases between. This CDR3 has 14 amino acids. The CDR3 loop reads CASSLGRRTDTQYF. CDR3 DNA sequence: TGTGCCAGCAGCTTGGGCAGACGCACAGATACGCAGTATTTT.

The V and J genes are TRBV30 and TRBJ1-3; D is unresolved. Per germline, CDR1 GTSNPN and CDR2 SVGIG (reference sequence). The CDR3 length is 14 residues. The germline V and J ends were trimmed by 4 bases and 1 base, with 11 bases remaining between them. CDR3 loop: CAWNRGSSGNTIYF. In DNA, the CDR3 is TGTGCCTGGAATAGAGGGTCTTCTGGAAACACCATATATTTT.

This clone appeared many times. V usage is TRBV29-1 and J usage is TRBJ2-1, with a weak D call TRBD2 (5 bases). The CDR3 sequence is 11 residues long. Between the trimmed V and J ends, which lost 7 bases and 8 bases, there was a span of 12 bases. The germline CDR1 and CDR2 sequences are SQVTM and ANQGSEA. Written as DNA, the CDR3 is TGCAGCGGGGGTCCGGAGGATGAGCAGTTCTTC. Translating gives CSGGPEDEQFF.

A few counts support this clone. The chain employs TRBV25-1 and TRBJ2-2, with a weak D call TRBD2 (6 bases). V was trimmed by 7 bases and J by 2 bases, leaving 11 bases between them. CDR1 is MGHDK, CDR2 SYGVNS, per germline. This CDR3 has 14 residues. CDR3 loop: CASTRDSNTGELFF. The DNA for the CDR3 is TGTGCCAGCACGCGGGACTCAAACACCGGGGAGCTGTTTTTT.

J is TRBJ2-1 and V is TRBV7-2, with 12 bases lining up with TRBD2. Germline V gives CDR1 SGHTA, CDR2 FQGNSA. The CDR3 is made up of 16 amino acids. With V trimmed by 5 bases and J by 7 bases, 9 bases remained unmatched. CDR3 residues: CASSESSGRAWNEQFF. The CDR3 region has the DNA TGTGCCAGCAGCGAGTCTAGCGGGAGGGCGTGGAATGAGCAGTTCTTC.